The T cell receptor beta chain described here comes from a study of blood T cell repertoires in COVID-19. Trimming stripped 2 bases from V and 3 bases from J, with 7 bases between. Germline V gene data show CDR1 as MNHEY and CDR2 as SMNVEV (reference sequence). The CDR3 is made up of 14 amino acids. Clones were read by immunoSEQ multiplex PCR, and TCRdb kept only the in-frame ones, dropping some. The repertoire holds about 480,000 clones, roughly 87% seen once, with approximately 0.9% in the top ten. Sample: peripheral blood. The receptor comes from a man between 18 and 29 years old with COVID-19, enrolled during active disease. The chain combines TRBV27 with TRBJ2-2; D not resolved. The CDR3 region has the DNA TGTGCCAGCAGTTTAAACTTCTACACCGGGGAGCTGTTTTTT. Translation gives CASSLNFYTGELFF.